The 26 T cell receptor beta chains reported below all come from one sample, sequenced in a study of cytomegalovirus exposure and HLA in healthy donors. PCR was performed using 60 Vbeta and 13 Jbeta primers. The repertoire was sequenced with immunoSEQ multiplex PCR; TCRdb's copy has only in-frame clones and lacks some. The sample has about 120,000 clones; 50% to 80% are singletons. Sequencing was carried out using PBMCs. These receptors were obtained from a woman aged 40 to 50 in good health and CMV-seropositive.

This clone was observed a few times. This chain uses TRBV10-1 with TRBJ2-7; TRBD1 might be the D (6 bases). The CDR3 totals 14 residues. Germline lookup yields CDR1 WNHNN and CDR2 SYGVQD (reference sequence). Trimming removed 6 bases from V and 0 bases from J, with 12 bases in between. This CDR3 reads CASSSHRDSYEQYF. The CDR3 bases are TGCGCCAGCAGCTCACACAGGGACTCCTACGAGCAGTACTTC.

The V call is TRBV30, the J call TRBJ1-1; D is unclear. Trimming cost V 1 base and J 6 bases, with 12 bases left between them. The CDR3 sequence is 13 residues long. Germline assignment: CDR1 GTSNPN and CDR2 SVGIG (reference sequence). The CDR3 nucleotides are TGTGCCTGGAGTGGAGAGAGGTCCTCTGAAGCTTTCTTT. As protein: CAWSGERSSEAFF.

The genes are TRBV12-2 and TRBJ1-2. TRBV12-2 is recorded as a pseudogene. This CDR3 comprises 13 residues. The CDR3 coding sequence is TGTGCAAGTCGCTTAGGACCGCGGGATGGCTACACCTTC. It translates to CASRLGPRDGYTF.

The chain is built from TRBV11-2 and TRBJ1-1, with 10 bases fitting TRBD1. V lost 2 bases to trimming and J lost 4 bases; unmatched junction nucleotides: 10. Germline CDR1 reads SGHAT; CDR2 reads FQNNGV. This CDR3 is 17 amino acids long. This chain's CDR3 is CASSLLNPGQGRTEAFF. CDR3 bases: TGTGCCAGCAGCTTATTGAATCCGGGACAGGGGCGCACTGAAGCTTTCTTT.

This clone was seen only once. The CDR3 DNA reads as TGTGCCAGCAGCCAAAATCTCGCGGAGACCCAGTACTTC. Translation gives CASSQNLAETQYF. The chain uses TRBV14 and TRBJ2-5; D is unresolved. V lost 2 bases to trimming and J lost 5 bases, with 9 bases between them. Germline V gives CDR1 SGHDN, CDR2 FVKESK. The CDR3 length is 13 residues.

This chain connects TRBV27 to TRBJ2-1; tentatively, D is TRBD1 (6 bases). The germline gives CDR1 MNHEY, CDR2 SMNVEV (reference sequence). Trimming took 5 bases from V and 8 from J, leaving 13 bases between them. This CDR3 spans 13 amino acids. CDR3 in DNA: TGTGCCAGCAGTCTAAGGACAGTCCATGAGCAGTTCTTC. Its protein product is CASSLRTVHEQFF.

This chain uses TRBV18 with TRBJ2-1; maybe TRBD1 (5 bases). The germline gives CDR1 KGHSH, CDR2 LQKENI. The CDR3 is made up of 14 amino acids. Trimming pared 8 bases from V and 4 bases from J, leaving 15 bases between. The CDR3 is CASRDSNRYNEQFF. The CDR3 DNA reads as TGTGCCAGCCGCGACAGCAACCGGTACAATGAGCAGTTCTTC.

This clone occurred a few times. This sequence joins TRBV7-2 and TRBJ2-3, with 11 nucleotides matching TRBD2. The germline gives CDR1 SGHTA, CDR2 FQGNSA. V was clipped by 1 base and J by 2 bases; unmatched bases: 2. The CDR3 covers 16 residues. The CDR3 sequence: CASSLVAGGYTDTQYF. The CDR3 DNA sequence: TGTGCCAGCAGCTTAGTAGCGGGGGGGTACACAGATACGCAGTATTTT.

The V and J genes are TRBV5-6 and TRBJ2-3; TRBD2 agrees at 9 bases. The CDR3 has 15 amino acids. CDR1 is SGHDT and CDR2 is YYEEEE in the germline V gene. After removal of 1 base from V and 6 bases from J, the junction contained 6 bases not matched to a gene. The CDR3 sequence: CASSLRRGGGDTQYF. In DNA, the CDR3 is TGTGCCAGCAGCTTGCGGCGGGGGGGCGGGGATACGCAGTATTTT. The full variable domain, its missing parts supplied by reference TRBV5-6 and TRBJ2-3, is DAGVTQSPTHLIKTRGQQVTLRCSPKSGHDTVSWYQQALGQGPQFIFQYYEEEERQRGNFPDRFSGHQFPNYSSELNVNALLLGDSALYLCASSLRRGGGDTQYFGPGTRLTVL.

This clone showed up just a few times. This chain uses TRBV7-9 with TRBJ2-3; D unresolved. Per the germline V gene, CDR1 is SEHNR and CDR2 is FQNEAQ (reference sequence). V gave up 2 bases and J gave up 4 bases, with 7 bases separating them. The CDR3 covers 13 residues. In DNA, the CDR3 is TGTGCCAGCAGCTTAAGGAGCTCAGATACGCAGTATTTT. It specifies CASSLRSSDTQYF.

This rearrangement joins TRBV6-4 to TRBJ2-2; D ambiguous. V lost 4 bases and J lost 1, with 4 bases in between. This CDR3 has 13 amino acids. Germline V CDR1 and CDR2: MRHNA, SNTAGT. CDR3 bases: TGTGCCAGCAGTGCCGGGAACACCGGGGAGCTGTTTTTT. This translates into CASSAGNTGELFF.

This clone was counted a few times. The chain recombines TRBV10-3 with TRBJ2-3; 10 bases align to TRBD1. Per germline, CDR1 ENHRY and CDR2 SYGVKD. The CDR3 spans 19 residues. V gave up 4 bases and J gave up 4 bases; unmatched junction bases: 17. CDR3 bases: TGTGCCATCAGTGGGCTCGACAGGGGGCTCCCCAGCGGGCCAGATACGCAGTATTTT. Protein sequence: CAISGLDRGLPSGPDTQYF.

This clone was seen a handful of times. CDR3 loop: CASSAGQVLRNEQFF. CDR3 DNA sequence: TGTGCCAGTAGTGCGGGACAGGTGTTGAGAAATGAGCAGTTCTTC. The V call is TRBV19, the J call TRBJ2-1; 8 bases fit TRBD1. After removal of 5 bases from V and 7 bases from J, the junction contained 10 bases not matched to a gene. Germline V gene sequence: CDR1 LNHDA, CDR2 SQIVND (reference sequence). There are 15 residues in the CDR3.

This chain connects TRBV5-1 to TRBJ2-3, with 13 positions matching TRBD2. This CDR3 region has 18 residues. J lost 4 bases, V lost 2 bases, and 10 bases had no gene match. In germline, CDR1 is SGHRS, CDR2 YFSETQ. The CDR3 coding sequence is TGCGCCAGCAGCTTATTCCTTACTAGCGGGGGGGCGGCAGATACGCAGTATTTT. This codes for CASSLFLTSGGAADTQYF.

The chain is built from TRBV13 and TRBJ2-3, with D maybe TRBD1 (6 bases). V was cut by 0 bases and J by 5 bases, with 15 bases left in between. This CDR3 spans 16 amino acids. Germline V gene data show CDR1 as PRHDT and CDR2 as FYEKMQ (reference sequence). The CDR3 spells CASSLGGGVIGDTQYF. The CDR3 region has the DNA TGTGCCAGCAGCTTAGGAGGGGGTGTTATTGGAGATACGCAGTATTTT.

The chain links TRBV5-1 to TRBJ2-2; D might be TRBD2 (6 bases). The CDR3 extends over 16 amino acids. V lost 2 bases, J lost 4 bases, and 15 bases lay in between. The germline CDR1 and CDR2 sequences are SGHRS and YFSETQ. The CDR3 spells CASSLLSGGVTGELFF. CDR3 bases: TGCGCCAGCAGCTTACTTAGCGGCGGGGTCACCGGGGAGCTGTTTTTT.

With regard to this clone: A read error may produce the germline difference seen at one junction end. The chain has TRBV10-3 and TRBJ1-2, with D unresolved. The CDR3 covers 12 residues. The germline V gene has CDR1 ENHRY and CDR2 SYGVKD. The CDR3 DNA reads TGTGCCATCAGTGAAGTAAACAGCCCCGTGGACTTC. It is translated as CAISEVNSPVDF.

The gene calls are TRBV27 and TRBJ2-6; 9 bases are a match to TRBD1. CDR1 and CDR2 from the germline V gene are MNHEY and SMNVEV (reference sequence). The CDR3 extends over 20 amino acids. The junction had 16 bases not matched to a gene; V was cut back by 5 bases and J by 2 bases. The CDR3: CASSLLILGRTGAGANVLTF. The CDR3 region has the DNA TGTGCCAGCAGTCTCTTAATCCTCGGAAGGACAGGGGCTGGGGCCAACGTCCTGACTTTC.

This clone appeared a few times. The chain is built from TRBV7-9 and TRBJ1-1; a weak D match, TRBD1 (6 bases). Germline CDR1 is SEHNR and CDR2 is FQNEAQ (reference sequence). This CDR3 is built from 14 residues. V was clipped by 4 bases and J by 8 bases, with 17 bases between them. As DNA, the CDR3 is TGTGCCAGCAGCTCCGGGACACTCTCCCCGGAAGCTTTCTTT. Encoded protein: CASSSGTLSPEAFF.

This chain joins TRBV19 and TRBJ1-2; tentatively, D is TRBD1 (5 bases). Looked up from germline, CDR1 is LNHDA and CDR2 is SQIVND (reference sequence). The CDR3 runs 15 residues. Trimming took 5 bases from V and 6 from J, leaving 19 bases between them. The CDR3 DNA reads as TGTGCCAGTAGTCCCCCCCCGGCAGGGAAGAATGGCTACACCTTC. Its translation is CASSPPPAGKNGYTF. Full variable domain (missing parts from reference TRBV19 and TRBJ1-2): DGGITQSPKYLFRKEGQNVTLSCEQNLNHDAMYWYRQDPGQGLRLIYYSQIVNDFQKGDIAEGYSVSREKKESFPLTVTSAQKNPTAFYLCASSPPPAGKNGYTFGSGTRLTVV.

The rearrangement uses TRBV11-2 and TRBJ1-1; unclear D gene. Germline loops: CDR1 SGHAT, CDR2 FQNNGV. V dropped 5 bases and J dropped 1 base, with 8 bases sitting between them. The CDR3 runs to 13 residues. The CDR3 sequence: CASSPDWNTEAFF. The DNA for the CDR3 is TGTGCCAGCAGCCCCGACTGGAACACTGAAGCTTTCTTT. The full variable domain, its missing parts supplied by reference TRBV11-2 and TRBJ1-1, is EAGVAQSPRYKIIEKRQSVAFWCNPISGHATLYWYQQILGQGPKLLIQFQNNGVVDDSQLPKDRFSAERLKGVDSTLKIQPAKLEDSAVYLCASSPDWNTEAFFGQGTRLTVV.

V gene TRBV5-1 combines with J gene TRBJ2-3; 11 bases align to TRBD2. V was clipped by 0 bases and J by 7 bases; unmatched bases: 4. There are 15 residues in the CDR3. Germline V gene data show CDR1 as SGHRS and CDR2 as YFSETQ. CDR3 region: CASSLELAGAHTQYF. The CDR3 nucleotides are TGCGCCAGCAGCTTGGAACTAGCGGGGGCCCATACGCAGTATTTT.

The chain is built from TRBV28 and TRBJ2-1; 7 bases are shared with TRBD2. Germline CDR1 MDHEN, CDR2 SYDVKM. The CDR3 covers 14 residues. Trimming removed 4 bases from V and 6 bases from J; junction bases left unmatched: 6. The CDR3 sequence: CASSSSGIINEQFF. The CDR3 nucleotides read TGTGCCAGCAGTTCCAGCGGGATCATCAATGAGCAGTTCTTC.

The V and J genes are TRBV29-1 and TRBJ2-7; TRBD1 matches at 7 bases. V lost 5 bases and J lost 2; bases outside the gene matches: 9. Germline V gene lookup returns CDR1 SQVTM and CDR2 ANQGSEA. The CDR3 is 14 amino acids. The CDR3 spells CSVYPGGTTYEQYF. The CDR3 DNA follows: TGCAGCGTTTACCCAGGGGGAACGACCTACGAGCAGTACTTC.

V usage is TRBV5-1 and J usage is TRBJ2-5; possible D gene TRBD1, 5 bases. Germline values: CDR1 SGHRS, CDR2 YFSETQ. With 6 bases removed from V and 2 bases from J, the gap between germline ends came to 26 bases. The CDR3 has 18 amino acids. The CDR3 DNA sequence: TGCGCCAGCACCTCCCGCCTAAGACAGTATACTCTTCAAGAGACCCAGTACTTC. This gives the protein CASTSRLRQYTLQETQYF.

The chain recombines TRBV19 with TRBJ1-1; no clear D. The CDR3 spans 13 residues. Germline V gene sequence: CDR1 LNHDA, CDR2 SQIVND (reference sequence). V lost 10 bases to trimming and J lost 3 bases, with 15 bases between them. The CDR3 coding sequence is TGTGCCAATGGAATACCCGGGGACACTGAAGCTTTCTTT. Amino acids: CANGIPGDTEAFF.